This T cell receptor beta chain was observed in a study of T cell repertoires in cytomegalovirus infection. As to this clonotype: Its antigen is not known.

V dropped 6 bases and J dropped 2 bases, with 14 bases sitting between them. CDR3 size: 15 residues. The germline V gene has CDR1 MDHEN and CDR2 SYDVKM. TCRdb reanalysed the reads using MiXCR and keeps one entry per CDR3 protein. The repertoire holds approximately 600,000 distinct CDR3 sequences, with around two fifths as singletons. The sequence was obtained from a human donor in good health (CMV status not recorded). Some clones in this sample may be carry-over from other donors' samples. The sequencing used cultured PBMCs, collected from culture after CMV antigen stimulation. The chain carries TRBV28 and TRBJ1-5; D possibly corresponds to TRBD1 (5 bases). This CDR3 reads CASRDTGGGNQPQHF. The CDR3 coding sequence is TGTGCCAGCAGGGACACAGGAGGGGGCAATCAGCCCCAGCATTTT. The entire variable domain, with the rest obtained from reference TRBV28 and TRBJ1-5, is as follows: DVKVTQSSRYLVKRTGEKVFLECVQDMDHENMFWYRQDPGLGLRLIYFSYDVKMKEKGDIPEGYSVSREKKERFSLILESASTNQTSMYLCASRDTGGGNQPQHFGDGTRLSIL.